This T cell receptor (beta chain) was sequenced during a study of cytomegalovirus exposure and HLA in healthy donors. Study at large: Genetic ancestry analysis placed about 84% of the 400 or so donors that were genotyped in the Caucasian-associated cluster.

The PCR was carried out with 60 Vbeta primers and 13 Jbeta primers. Only in-frame clones appear in the TCRdb table, and some are missing; sequencing was by immunoSEQ multiplex PCR. The sample records about 130,000 clones, around 72% being singletons. The CDR3 runs 12 residues. Germline CDR1 is LNHDA and CDR2 is SQIVND (reference sequence). V lost 3 bases, J lost 4 bases, and 0 bases stayed unmatched. The sequence was obtained from a man younger than 30 in good health and CMV-seropositive. The sequenced material came from PBMCs. The rearrangement links TRBV19 to TRBJ2-7; the match to TRBD2 covers 7 bases. The CDR3 nucleotides read TGTGCCAGTAGTATGGGAGGGTACGAGCAGTACTTC. Translation gives CASSMGGYEQYF.